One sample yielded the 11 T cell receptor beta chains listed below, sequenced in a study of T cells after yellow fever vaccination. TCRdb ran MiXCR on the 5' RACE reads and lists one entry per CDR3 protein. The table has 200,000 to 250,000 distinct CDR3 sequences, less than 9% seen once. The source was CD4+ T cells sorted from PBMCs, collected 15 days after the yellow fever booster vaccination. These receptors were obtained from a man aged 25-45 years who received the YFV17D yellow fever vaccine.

DNA of the CDR3: TGTGCCAGCAGCCAAGATAGGGGGGACTCCTACGAGCAGTACTTC. Its translation: CASSQDRGDSYEQYF. The chain has TRBV3-1 and TRBJ2-7, with D perhaps being TRBD1 or TRBD2 (6 bases each). The CDR3 runs 15 residues. Germline CDR1 is LGHDT and CDR2 is YNNKEL (reference sequence). Trimming took off 0 bases at V and 0 bases at J, with 9 bases between the two ends.

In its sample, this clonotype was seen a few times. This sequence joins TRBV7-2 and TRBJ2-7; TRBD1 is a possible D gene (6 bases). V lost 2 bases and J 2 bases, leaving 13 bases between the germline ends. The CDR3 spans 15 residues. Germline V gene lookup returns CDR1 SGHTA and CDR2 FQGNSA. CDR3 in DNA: TGTGCCAGCAGCTTAACCAGGGGCGGACCCTACGAGCAGTACTTC. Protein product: CASSLTRGGPYEQYF. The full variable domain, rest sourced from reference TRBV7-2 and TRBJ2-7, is GAGVSQSPSNKVTEKGKDVELRCDPISGHTALYWYRQSLGQGLEFLIYFQGNSAPDKSGLPSDRFSAERTGGSVSTLTIQRTQQEDSAVYLCASSLTRGGPYEQYFGPGTRLTVT.

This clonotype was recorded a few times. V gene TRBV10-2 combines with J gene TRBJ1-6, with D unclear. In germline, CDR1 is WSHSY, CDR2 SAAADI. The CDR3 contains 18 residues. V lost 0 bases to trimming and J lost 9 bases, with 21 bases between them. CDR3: CASSESGVAYTRISPLHF. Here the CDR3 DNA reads TGCGCCAGCAGTGAGTCGGGAGTCGCTTACACAAGAATTTCACCCCTCCACTTT.

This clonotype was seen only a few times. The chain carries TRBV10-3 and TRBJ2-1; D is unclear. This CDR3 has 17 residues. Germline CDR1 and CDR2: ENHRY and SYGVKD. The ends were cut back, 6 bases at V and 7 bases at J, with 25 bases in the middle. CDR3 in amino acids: CAIRGFGQDNQVNEQFF. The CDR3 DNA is TGTGCCATCAGAGGGTTCGGTCAAGACAATCAAGTAAATGAGCAGTTCTTC.

This CDR3 reads CASSLDPGTGSYEQYF. The CDR3 coding sequence is TGTGCCAGCAGCTTAGACCCTGGGACAGGGTCCTACGAGCAGTACTTC. V usage is TRBV11-2 and J usage is TRBJ2-7; TRBD1 aligns across 9 bases. Germline loops: CDR1 SGHAT, CDR2 FQNNGV. This CDR3 contains 16 residues. Unmatched junction bases numbered 4, after V lost 0 bases and J lost 1 base.

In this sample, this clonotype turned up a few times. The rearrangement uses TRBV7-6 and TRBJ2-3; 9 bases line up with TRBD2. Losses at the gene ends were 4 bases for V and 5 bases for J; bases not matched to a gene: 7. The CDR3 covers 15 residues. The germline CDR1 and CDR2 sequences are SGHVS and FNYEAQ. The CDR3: CASSSSGGRGDTQYF. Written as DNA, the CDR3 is TGTGCCAGCAGCTCCTCGGGCGGGAGGGGAGATACGCAGTATTTT.

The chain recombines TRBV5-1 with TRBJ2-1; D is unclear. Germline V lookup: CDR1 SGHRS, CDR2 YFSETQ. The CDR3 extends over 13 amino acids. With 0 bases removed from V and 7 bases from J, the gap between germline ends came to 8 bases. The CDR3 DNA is TGCGCCAGCAGCTTGGCCCAACTAAATGAGCAGTTCTTC. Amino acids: CASSLAQLNEQFF.

CDR3 DNA sequence: TGCGCCAGCAGCTTGGGTGGACAGGGAAACTACGAGCAGTACTTC. It is translated as CASSLGGQGNYEQYF. The V call is TRBV5-1, the J call TRBJ2-7; 8 positions agree with TRBD1. The length of the CDR3 is 15 residues. CDR1 and CDR2 (germline): SGHRS, YFSETQ. V was pared by 0 bases and J by 3 bases, with 5 bases of the junction left unmatched. The whole variable domain, filled in from reference TRBV5-1 and TRBJ2-7, reads KAGVTQTPRYLIKTRGQQVTLSCSPISGHRSVSWYQQTPGQGLQFLFEYFSETQRNKGNFPGRFSGRQFSNSRSEMNVSTLELGDSALYLCASSLGGQGNYEQYFGPGTRLTVT.

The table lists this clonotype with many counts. In nucleotides, the CDR3 is TGTGCCAGCAGTTTCGGTAGCGGGAGTAAGAATGAGCAGTTCTTC. The encoded protein is CASSFGSGSKNEQFF. The genes are TRBV28 and TRBJ2-1; 9 bases align to TRBD2. J gave up 7 bases and V 3 bases, and 7 bases lay outside the gene matches. CDR1 and CDR2 from the germline V gene are MDHEN and SYDVKM. CDR3 length equals 15 residues.

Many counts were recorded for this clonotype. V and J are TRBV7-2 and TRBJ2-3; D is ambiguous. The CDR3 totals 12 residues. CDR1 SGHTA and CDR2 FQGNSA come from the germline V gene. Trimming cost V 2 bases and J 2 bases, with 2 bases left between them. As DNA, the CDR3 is TGTGCCAGCAGCTTATTCACAGATACGCAGTATTTT. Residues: CASSLFTDTQYF. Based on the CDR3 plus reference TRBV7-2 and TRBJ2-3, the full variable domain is GAGVSQSPSNKVTEKGKDVELRCDPISGHTALYWYRQSLGQGLEFLIYFQGNSAPDKSGLPSDRFSAERTGGSVSTLTIQRTQQEDSAVYLCASSLFTDTQYFGPGTRLTVL.

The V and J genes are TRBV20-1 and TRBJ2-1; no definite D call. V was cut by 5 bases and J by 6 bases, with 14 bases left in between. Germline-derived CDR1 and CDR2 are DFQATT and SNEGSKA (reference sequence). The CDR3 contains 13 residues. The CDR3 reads CSAYRATCNEQFF. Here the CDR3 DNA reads TGCAGTGCTTATAGGGCTACCTGCAATGAGCAGTTCTTC.